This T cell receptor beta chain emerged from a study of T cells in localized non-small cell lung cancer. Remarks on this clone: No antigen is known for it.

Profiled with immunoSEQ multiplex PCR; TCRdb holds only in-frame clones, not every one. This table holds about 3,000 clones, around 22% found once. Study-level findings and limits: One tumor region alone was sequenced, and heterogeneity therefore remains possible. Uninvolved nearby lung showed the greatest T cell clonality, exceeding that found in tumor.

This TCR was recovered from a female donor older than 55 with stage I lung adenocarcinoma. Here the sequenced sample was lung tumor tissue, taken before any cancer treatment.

CDR3 in amino acids: CASSPAWVSGRGTYNEQFF. CDR3 DNA sequence: TGTGCCAGCAGCCCAGCGTGGGTTAGCGGGAGAGGTACCTACAATGAGCAGTTCTTC. J is TRBJ2-1 and V is TRBV9; 9 bases are a match to TRBD2. Looked up from germline, CDR1 is SGDLS and CDR2 is YYNGEE. With 4 bases clipped from V and 2 bases from J, the junction kept 16 bases outside the gene matches. This CDR3 comprises 19 residues.